Below are 26 T cell receptor beta chains sequenced from a single sample in a study of blood T cell repertoires in COVID-19. The protocol was immunoSEQ multiplex PCR, while the TCRdb copy is restricted to in-frame clones and leaves out a portion. The repertoire holds approximately 200,000 clones, 70% to 90% seen once, with roughly 4.5% in the top ten. The sequenced sample was PBMCs or T cells enriched from blood (not recorded which). The receptors originated from a woman aged 25 to 39 who had been exposed to COVID-19.

The J gene is TRBJ2-2, the V gene TRBV5-1; D unresolved. This CDR3 has 11 amino acids. The germline gives CDR1 SGHRS, CDR2 YFSETQ. V lost 2 bases, J lost 8 bases, and 4 bases lay in between. The CDR3 DNA is TGCGCCAGCAGCTTACGGGGGGAGCTGTTTTTT. Translating gives CASSLRGELFF. The full variable domain, its missing parts supplied by reference TRBV5-1 and TRBJ2-2, is KAGVTQTPRYLIKTRGQQVTLSCSPISGHRSVSWYQQTPGQGLQFLFEYFSETQRNKGNFPGRFSGRQFSNSRSEMNVSTLELGDSALYLCASSLRGELFFGEGSRLTVL.

The V call is TRBV5-5, the J call TRBJ2-6; D might be TRBD2 (6 bases). Between the trimmed V and J ends, which lost 3 bases and 0 bases, there was a span of 13 bases. CDR1 and CDR2 (germline): SGHKS, YYEKEE (reference sequence). The CDR3 totals 17 residues. The CDR3 DNA reads TGTGCCAGCAGCTCTCGCGGGGCGGTCTCTGGGGCCAACGTCCTGACTTTC. This gives the protein CASSSRGAVSGANVLTF.

The chain recombines TRBV3-1 (or the pseudogene TRBV3-2) with TRBJ1-4, with D possibly TRBD1 on 6 matching bases. The CDR3 is 15 amino acids. Germline CDR1 is LGHDT and CDR2 is YNNKEL (reference sequence). The ends were cut back, 4 bases at V and 7 bases at J, with 16 bases in the middle. The CDR3 DNA is TGTGCCAGCAGCCCCGAACAGGGAGGGAGTGAAAAACTGTTTTTT. It is translated as CASSPEQGGSEKLFF.

The chain recombines TRBV5-1 with TRBJ1-4; D may be TRBD1 (5 bases). Germline V gene lookup returns CDR1 SGHRS and CDR2 YFSETQ. V lost 0 bases and J lost 8, with 17 bases in between. The CDR3 is made up of 16 amino acids. This CDR3 is CASSLVGGTGTEKLFF. CDR3 coding DNA: TGCGCCAGCAGCTTGGTCGGAGGGACCGGAACAGAAAAACTGTTTTTT.

This chain connects TRBV10-2 to TRBJ2-7; D not certain. The length of the CDR3 is 11 residues. V was shortened by 8 bases and J by 3 bases, with 8 bases between the two germline ends. The V gene's germline CDR1 is WSHSY and CDR2 SAAADI. CDR3 sequence reads: CASAYSYEQYF. The CDR3 region has the DNA TGCGCCAGCGCCTACAGCTACGAGCAGTACTTC.

The CDR3 sequence is CASSYDSDGYTF. CDR3 nucleotides: TGTGCCAGCAGTTACGACAGCGATGGCTACACCTTC. This rearrangement joins TRBV6-5 to TRBJ1-2, with a tentative D call TRBD1 (5 bases). V was clipped by 2 bases and J by 6 bases, with 7 bases between them. The germline V gene encodes CDR1 MNHEY and CDR2 SVGAGI. The CDR3 length is 12 residues.

V gene TRBV6-5 combines with J gene TRBJ1-3; D is unclear. Germline CDR1 is MNHEY and CDR2 is SVGAGI. This CDR3 is built from 12 residues. V lost 6 bases, J lost 10 bases, and 13 bases lay in between. CDR3 nucleotide sequence: TGTGCCAGCAGGTCTACTACGGGGACCATATATTTT. It yields the protein CASRSTTGTIYF.

The V and J genes are TRBV5-1 and TRBJ1-1; D not certain. Germline CDR1 is SGHRS and CDR2 is YFSETQ. Trimming removed 3 bases from V and 0 bases from J, with 12 bases in between. CDR3 length equals 15 residues. CDR3 residues: CASSSLGPMNTEAFF. DNA for the CDR3: TGCGCCAGCAGCTCGCTGGGCCCTATGAACACTGAAGCTTTCTTT.

The chain uses TRBV29-1 and TRBJ2-5, with D perhaps TRBD1 (5 bases). Trimming left V 4 bases short and J 4 bases short, with 10 bases between. Germline CDR1 and CDR2: SQVTM and ANQGSEA. The CDR3 runs to 12 residues. The CDR3 DNA reads TGCAGCGTTGCCCCAGGGTCAGAGACCCAGTACTTC. It encodes CSVAPGSETQYF.

The chain has TRBV9 and TRBJ2-7; possible D gene TRBD2, 5 bases. Trimming cost V 0 bases and J 3 bases, with 13 bases left between them. In germline, CDR1 is SGDLS, CDR2 YYNGEE. This CDR3 has 15 residues. Written as DNA, the CDR3 is TGTGCCAGCAGCGTAGGCTCGGGGTTTAACTACGAGCAGTACTTC. It yields the protein CASSVGSGFNYEQYF.

J is TRBJ1-2 and V is TRBV6-5; D gene uncertain. Deletions cut 4 bases from V and 1 base from J, with 10 bases between. Germline V gene data show CDR1 as MNHEY and CDR2 as SVGAGI. CDR3 size: 14 residues. The CDR3 here is CASSSGGFNYGYTF. Written as DNA, the CDR3 is TGTGCCAGCAGTTCCGGCGGTTTTAACTATGGCTACACCTTC.

This sequence joins TRBV5-1 and TRBJ2-7; D is ambiguous. V lost 4 bases, J lost 4 bases, and 15 bases lay in between. Germline loops: CDR1 SGHRS, CDR2 YFSETQ. The CDR3 consists of 14 residues. The CDR3 DNA is TGCGCCAGCAGCCCTGGGCACAACCTATACGAGCAGTACTTC. Translating gives CASSPGHNLYEQYF.

The genes are TRBV9 and TRBJ2-2, with 9 bases fitting TRBD1. V lost 0 bases and J lost 1; bases outside the gene matches: 1. The CDR3 totals 16 residues. Germline CDR1 and CDR2: SGDLS and YYNGEE. Here the CDR3 reads CASSVGGQGNTGELFF. The CDR3 region has the DNA TGTGCCAGCAGCGTAGGGGGACAGGGGAACACCGGGGAGCTGTTTTTT.

A few counts support this clone. The chain links TRBV6-4 to TRBJ1-4; D is uncertain. Germline values: CDR1 MRHNA, CDR2 SNTAGT. CDR3 size: 14 residues. Between the trimmed V and J ends, which lost 2 bases and 7 bases, there was a span of 11 bases. The CDR3 DNA is TGTGCCAGCAGTGACAGGGCAGGAGGTGAAAAACTGTTTTTT. It encodes CASSDRAGGEKLFF.

The chain recombines TRBV11-2 with TRBJ2-3; D is undetermined. From germline, CDR1 is SGHAT and CDR2 FQNNGV. Trimming took off 1 base at V and 8 bases at J, with 4 bases between the two ends. The CDR3 contains 11 residues. The DNA for the CDR3 is TGTGCCAGCAGCTTAGTTCTTACGCAGTATTTT. Translation gives CASSLVLTQYF. The whole variable domain, filled in from reference TRBV11-2 and TRBJ2-3, reads EAGVAQSPRYKIIEKRQSVAFWCNPISGHATLYWYQQILGQGPKLLIQFQNNGVVDDSQLPKDRFSAERLKGVDSTLKIQPAKLEDSAVYLCASSLVLTQYFGPGTRLTVL.

The chain joins TRBV6-5 to TRBJ1-1; 7 bases line up with TRBD1. The CDR3 spans 12 residues. Trimming cost V 11 bases and J 3 bases; bases outside gene matches: 6. Germline loops: CDR1 MNHEY, CDR2 SVGAGI. The CDR3 reads CACGQAHTEAFF. CDR3 sequence (DNA): TGTGCCTGCGGACAGGCTCACACTGAAGCTTTCTTT.

This clone has only one observation. The gene calls are TRBV2 and TRBJ1-5, with D possibly being TRBD1 (5 bases). Per germline, CDR1 SNHLY and CDR2 FYNNEI. The CDR3 sequence is 14 residues long. Trimming took 3 bases from V and 6 from J, leaving 12 bases between them. The CDR3: CASSDRVESQPQHF. In DNA, the CDR3 is TGTGCCAGCAGTGACAGGGTGGAAAGTCAGCCCCAGCATTTT. Full variable domain (outside the CDR3, taken from reference TRBV2 and TRBJ1-5): EPEVTQTPSHQVTQMGQEVILRCVPISNHLYFYWYRQILGQKVEFLVSFYNNEISEKSEIFDDQFSVERPDGSNFTLKIRSTKLEDSAMYFCASSDRVESQPQHFGDGTRLSIL.

The V and J genes are TRBV15 and TRBJ2-3, with D perhaps matching TRBD2 (5 bases). CDR3 length: 18 amino acids. Deletions cut 3 bases from V and 1 base from J, with 20 bases between. The germline gives CDR1 LNHNV, CDR2 YYDKDF (reference sequence). The CDR3 nucleotides read TGTGCCACCAGCAGTAGTAGCGTCCGGGGTGGGGGCACAGATACGCAGTATTTT. This translates into CATSSSSVRGGGTDTQYF. Looking up the rest from reference TRBV15 and TRBJ2-3 gives the full variable domain: DAMVIQNPRYQVTQFGKPVTLSCSQTLNHNVMYWYQQKSSQAPKLLFHYYDKDFNNEADTPDNFQSRRPNTSFCFLDIRSPGLGDTAMYLCATSSSSVRGGGTDTQYFGPGTRLTVL.

This CDR3 is CASSLQPTVTGGFWMNTEAFF. The CDR3 nucleotides read TGTGCCAGCAGTTTACAGCCTACAGTGACAGGGGGATTTTGGATGAACACTGAAGCTTTCTTT. The chain employs TRBV27 and TRBJ1-1; 9 nucleotides line up with TRBD1. This CDR3 is built from 21 residues. The V and J ends lost 2 bases and 0 bases, in that order; junction bases with no gene match: 19. Germline CDR1 MNHEY, CDR2 SMNVEV (reference sequence).

The CDR3 bases are TGTGCCAGCAGCTCCCAGGGGGAAGGTGAAGCTTTCTTT. Translation gives CASSSQGEGEAFF. The gene calls are TRBV7-2 and TRBJ1-1; TRBD1 aligns across 7 bases. There are 13 residues in the CDR3. Germline loops: CDR1 SGHTA, CDR2 FQGNSA. V lost 4 bases and J lost 7; bases outside the gene matches: 6.

This clone was observed a single time. V and J are TRBV30 and TRBJ1-1; TRBD1 aligns across 7 bases. Germline V gene lookup returns CDR1 GTSNPN and CDR2 SVGIG (reference sequence). Trimming cost V 0 bases and J 1 base; bases outside gene matches: 2. CDR3 length equals 14 residues. CDR3 bases: TGTGCCTGGAGTGTCCCAGGGGGGAACACTGAAGCTTTCTTT. Residues: CAWSVPGGNTEAFF.

This chain uses TRBV10-3 with TRBJ2-2; TRBD2 matches at 8 bases. In germline, CDR1 is ENHRY, CDR2 SYGVKD. The trim removed 5 bases at V and 1 base at J, leaving 3 bases unmatched. There are 15 residues in the CDR3. CDR3 sequence (DNA): TGTGCCATCAGTTCGAGCGGGGGGAACACCGGGGAGCTGTTTTTT. Residues: CAISSSGGNTGELFF.

This clone was counted once. The chain links TRBV7-2 to TRBJ1-1; TRBD1 agrees at 8 bases. The V gene's germline CDR1 is SGHTA and CDR2 FQGNSA. J gave up 3 bases and V 5 bases, and 8 bases lay outside the gene matches. CDR3 length equals 15 residues. The CDR3 sequence is CASSPRTGRDTEAFF. CDR3 sequence (DNA): TGTGCCAGCAGCCCCCGGACAGGGCGAGACACTGAAGCTTTCTTT. Full variable domain (remainder filled in from reference TRBV7-2 and TRBJ1-1): GAGVSQSPSNKVTEKGKDVELRCDPISGHTALYWYRQSLGQGLEFLIYFQGNSAPDKSGLPSDRFSAERTGGSVSTLTIQRTQQEDSAVYLCASSPRTGRDTEAFFGQGTRLTVV.

The chain couples TRBV19 to TRBJ1-5; 10 nucleotides match TRBD1. V shed 5 bases and J 6 bases; nucleotides not matched to a gene: 7. The germline V gene encodes CDR1 LNHDA and CDR2 SQIVND (reference sequence). The CDR3 is 15 amino acids. CDR3: CASSPQTGGGQPQHF. In DNA, the CDR3 is TGTGCCAGTAGTCCCCAGACAGGGGGCGGTCAGCCCCAGCATTTT.

This clone is a singleton in its sample. The chain is built from TRBV27 and TRBJ1-1, with D maybe TRBD1 (6 bases). There are 14 residues in the CDR3. Deletions cut 3 bases from V and 5 bases from J, with 13 bases between. Germline V gives CDR1 MNHEY, CDR2 SMNVEV (reference sequence). The CDR3 loop reads CASSFRGYGTEAFF. Written as DNA, the CDR3 is TGTGCCAGCAGTTTTAGGGGGTATGGTACTGAAGCTTTCTTT.

This sequence joins TRBV18 and TRBJ1-2; D not certain. This CDR3 contains 15 residues. The germline CDR1 and CDR2 sequences are KGHSH and LQKENI. The V and J ends lost 3 bases and 4 bases respectively, with 15 bases between them. The CDR3 here is CASSPGSPEGYGYTF. CDR3 DNA sequence: TGTGCCAGCTCACCGGGCAGCCCCGAAGGCTATGGCTACACCTTC.